Presented here are 25 T cell receptor beta chains from one specimen sequenced in a study of cytomegalovirus exposure and HLA in healthy donors (dated by TCRdb to the late 2010s). Library creation used the immunoSEQ multiplex PCR assay. Drawn from immuneACCESS, this table holds only the in-frame rearrangements with V and J called that TCRdb kept. Clones are partly lost; checked studies trace under half to an unresolved V gene and leave the rest unexplained. The sample records 250,000 to 300,000 clones, 65% to 90% of which are singletons. The ten biggest clones cover about 1% of the sample. Sequencing input: PBMCs. The receptors stem from a woman between 18 and 30 years old in good health and CMV-seronegative.

This clone turned up a few times. The J gene is TRBJ1-5, the V gene TRBV30; D unresolved. Trimming stripped 0 bases from V and 3 bases from J, with 9 bases between. CDR3 length: 14 amino acids. Germline values: CDR1 GTSNPN, CDR2 SVGIG (reference sequence). Here the CDR3 DNA reads TGTGCCTGGAGTGTACGAGGGAACAATCAGCCCCAGCATTTT. This translates into CAWSVRGNNQPQHF.

CDR3 coding DNA: TGTGCCAGCAGCGTAGTGGACAGGGGGCGAACTGAAGCTTTCTTT. Translation: CASSVVDRGRTEAFF. The rearrangement uses TRBV9 and TRBJ1-1; 11 bases align to TRBD1. The length of the CDR3 is 15 residues. Germline V CDR1 and CDR2: SGDLS, YYNGEE. V lost 0 bases and J lost 5; bases outside the gene matches: 3.

The chain links TRBV11-2 to TRBJ2-1; TRBD2 is a possible D gene (5 bases). CDR3 length: 15 residues. V was clipped by 5 bases and J by 8 bases, with 19 bases between them. Germline-derived CDR1 and CDR2 are SGHAT and FQNNGV. For the CDR3, the DNA is TGTGCCAGCAGCCCAGGATTCCGGGGTCTGGATGAGCAGTTCTTC. Translating gives CASSPGFRGLDEQFF. Complete variable domain (other parts from reference TRBV11-2 and TRBJ2-1): EAGVAQSPRYKIIEKRQSVAFWCNPISGHATLYWYQQILGQGPKLLIQFQNNGVVDDSQLPKDRFSAERLKGVDSTLKIQPAKLEDSAVYLCASSPGFRGLDEQFFGPGTRLTVL.

This sequence joins TRBV4-1 and TRBJ2-5; TRBD2 matches 12 bases. The germline gives CDR1 MGHRA, CDR2 YSYEKL. This CDR3 is built from 14 residues. The V segment lost 5 bases and the J segment 3 bases; nucleotides outside the gene matches: 1. The CDR3 DNA reads as TGCGCCAGCAGCAGACTAGCGGGGGAAGAGACCCAGTACTTC. Translation gives CASSRLAGEETQYF.

This chain connects TRBV7-2 to TRBJ2-5; weak D call: TRBD1 (6 bases). Deletions cut 4 bases from V and 5 bases from J, with 14 bases between. This CDR3 contains 14 residues. Germline-derived CDR1 and CDR2 are SGHTA and FQGNSA. CDR3 loop: CASSSPTGEETQYF. CDR3 sequence (DNA): TGTGCCAGCAGCTCCCCGACAGGCGAGGAGACCCAGTACTTC.

This chain uses TRBV13 with TRBJ1-2; D perhaps matches TRBD1 (6 bases). CDR1 is PRHDT and CDR2 is FYEKMQ in the germline V gene (reference sequence). The CDR3 has 16 amino acids. V was clipped by 5 bases and J by 2 bases, with 18 bases between them. In nucleotides, the CDR3 is TGTGCCAGCAGCCCGTTCTACAGGGAACACAACTATGGCTACACCTTC. As protein: CASSPFYREHNYGYTF.

This clone has only one observation. V gene TRBV10-3 combines with J gene TRBJ1-1, with 7 bases matching TRBD1. This CDR3 region has 14 residues. After removal of 7 bases from V and 8 bases from J, the junction contained 13 bases not matched to a gene. Germline V gives CDR1 ENHRY, CDR2 SYGVKD. CDR3 loop: CAITPSGGDREAFF. CDR3 DNA sequence: TGTGCCATCACCCCGTCAGGGGGTGATAGGGAAGCTTTCTTT.

CDR3 in amino acids: CASSDSAMPNTEAFF. Written as DNA, the CDR3 is TGTGCCAGCAGTGACTCGGCAATGCCGAACACTGAAGCTTTCTTT. The chain is built from TRBV6-4 and TRBJ1-1; no reliable D call. Between the trimmed V and J ends, which lost 0 bases and 1 base, there was a span of 9 bases. Per the germline V gene, CDR1 is MRHNA and CDR2 is SNTAGT. The CDR3 runs to 15 residues.

The gene calls are TRBV2 and TRBJ2-3, with D tentatively TRBD2 (6 bases). Germline lookup yields CDR1 SNHLY and CDR2 FYNNEI. Trimming took 11 bases from V and 7 from J, leaving 16 bases between them. This CDR3 contains 12 residues. The CDR3 loop reads CACRERGNTQYF. The CDR3 DNA reads TGTGCCTGCCGGGAGAGAGGAAATACGCAGTATTTT.

The V and J genes are TRBV5-1 and TRBJ2-3, with TRBD1 identical over 11 bases. The CDR3 runs to 15 residues. Per germline, CDR1 SGHRS and CDR2 YFSETQ. V was clipped by 7 bases and J by 4 bases; unmatched bases: 8. CDR3 sequence: CASAFRTGGPDTQYF. CDR3 sequence (DNA): TGCGCCAGCGCCTTTAGGACAGGGGGCCCAGATACGCAGTATTTT.

The chain is built from TRBV7-8 and TRBJ1-2; 8 bases fit TRBD1. The V gene end was trimmed by 5 bases and the J gene end by 7 bases; junction bases not matched to a gene: 18. The CDR3 is 17 residues long. The germline gives CDR1 SGHVS, CDR2 FQNEAQ. CDR3 in amino acids: CASSGPRGQGALGGYTF. Written as DNA, the CDR3 is TGTGCCAGCAGCGGGCCCCGGGGGCAGGGGGCTTTAGGTGGCTACACCTTC. Full variable domain (rest looked up from reference TRBV7-8 and TRBJ1-2): GAGVSQSPRYKVAKRGQDVALRCDPISGHVSLFWYQQALGQGPEFLTYFQNEAQLDKSGLPSDRFFAERPEGSVSTLKIQRTQQEDSAVYLCASSGPRGQGALGGYTFGSGTRLTVV.

In its sample, this clone was seen a few times. V and J are TRBV6-5 and TRBJ2-7; D perhaps matches TRBD1 (6 bases). This CDR3 region has 13 residues. Trimming shortened V by 2 bases and J by 2 bases, and 7 bases separated the two germline ends. CDR1 and CDR2 (germline): MNHEY, SVGAGI. This CDR3 reads CASSYRTAYEQYF. The DNA for the CDR3 is TGTGCCAGCAGTTACCGGACAGCCTACGAGCAGTACTTC.

This chain uses TRBV4-1 with TRBJ1-5; the D gene is possibly TRBD1 (5 bases). Per germline, CDR1 MGHRA and CDR2 YSYEKL. The ends were cut back, 1 base at V and 3 bases at J, with 13 bases in the middle. The CDR3 is 16 amino acids. Here the CDR3 reads CASSQVGRVNNQPQHF. CDR3 in DNA: TGCGCCAGCAGCCAAGTAGGCAGGGTAAACAATCAGCCCCAGCATTTT.

The V and J genes are TRBV30 and TRBJ2-5; TRBD1 agrees at 7 bases. Germline CDR1 and CDR2: GTSNPN and SVGIG (reference sequence). Trimming removed 2 bases from V and 1 base from J; junction bases left unmatched: 4. The CDR3 loop spans 14 amino acids. The CDR3 here is CAWSQTGVQETQYF. The CDR3 nucleotides are TGTGCCTGGAGTCAAACAGGGGTCCAAGAGACCCAGTACTTC.

This clone was seen only a few times. The chain has TRBV27 and TRBJ1-1; D is undetermined. The CDR3 is 13 residues long. With 3 bases removed from V and 3 bases from J, the gap between germline ends came to 8 bases. The V gene's germline CDR1 is MNHEY and CDR2 SMNVEV (reference sequence). In nucleotides, the CDR3 is TGTGCCAGCAGTTTCGAGGGTTACACTGAAGCTTTCTTT. Translated, it gives CASSFEGYTEAFF.

This clone occurred a few times. The V gene is TRBV28, the J gene TRBJ2-7, with D possibly being TRBD2 (6 bases). Trimming took off 6 bases at V and 3 bases at J, with 12 bases between the two ends. This CDR3 comprises 13 residues. The V gene's germline CDR1 is MDHEN and CDR2 SYDVKM. The CDR3 nucleotides are TGTGCCAGCAGGCAGGGACTTGGCTACGAGCAGTACTTC. It translates to CASRQGLGYEQYF.

This chain connects TRBV12-5 to TRBJ2-7, with D possibly matching TRBD1 (6 bases). This CDR3 spans 15 amino acids. V was clipped by 5 bases and J by 2 bases, with 16 bases between them. The V gene's germline CDR1 is LGHNT and CDR2 FRNRAP. The CDR3 region has the DNA TGTGCTAGTGGTGGAGCCGGGCAGGGGCCCTACGAGCAGTACTTC. This gives the protein CASGGAGQGPYEQYF.

The chain couples TRBV12-5 to TRBJ2-7, with D tentatively TRBD1 (5 bases). CDR1 and CDR2 from the germline V gene are LGHNT and FRNRAP. The CDR3 extends over 13 amino acids. The V end was cut by 1 base, the J end by 1 base, with 5 bases between. The CDR3 protein is CASGLDRSYEQYF. The CDR3 DNA follows: TGTGCTAGTGGTTTGGACAGGTCCTACGAGCAGTACTTC.

The CDR3 here is CAWSAANYGYTF. The CDR3 DNA sequence: TGTGCCTGGAGTGCCGCTAACTATGGCTACACCTTC. This rearrangement joins TRBV30 to TRBJ1-2; the D is unclear. The CDR3 loop spans 12 amino acids. V was pared by 1 base and J by 0 bases, with 3 bases between. Per the germline V gene, CDR1 is GTSNPN and CDR2 is SVGIG (reference sequence).

This chain links TRBV7-9 with TRBJ1-2; tentatively, D is TRBD1 (5 bases). The V and J ends lost 3 bases and 4 bases respectively, with 18 bases between them. CDR3 length equals 16 residues. Germline V CDR1 and CDR2: SEHNR, FQNEAQ (reference sequence). The CDR3, as DNA: TGTGCCAGCAGCTTTACCGTTGTCAGGGAAATCTATGGCTACACCTTC. This gives the protein CASSFTVVREIYGYTF.

This chain links TRBV6-5 with TRBJ1-4; D possibly corresponds to TRBD1 (5 bases). V lost 7 bases to trimming and J lost 8 bases, with 20 bases between them. Germline CDR1 MNHEY, CDR2 SVGAGI. The CDR3 has 15 residues. The CDR3: CASTAGVGGGEKLFF. Written as DNA, the CDR3 is TGTGCCAGCACCGCTGGGGTTGGGGGAGGCGAAAAACTGTTTTTT.

V is TRBV5-6 and J is TRBJ2-7; 13 bases map to TRBD2. The CDR3 spans 15 residues. V lost 2 bases and J lost 7; bases outside the gene matches: 6. Germline CDR1 reads SGHDT; CDR2 reads YYEEEE. The CDR3 DNA follows: TGTGCCAGCAGCTTTACTAGCGGGAGGGCTGATGAGCAGTACTTC. It yields the protein CASSFTSGRADEQYF.

The chain recombines TRBV9 with TRBJ2-7, with 8 bases that match TRBD2. V gave up 3 bases and J gave up 0 bases; unmatched junction bases: 14. Per the germline V gene, CDR1 is SGDLS and CDR2 is YYNGEE. The CDR3 has 18 amino acids. The CDR3 DNA is TGTGCCAGCAGCGCCCGGGGCAGTAGCGGGATAAGCTCCTACGAGCAGTACTTC. It translates to CASSARGSSGISSYEQYF.

The rearrangement links TRBV5-4 to TRBJ2-5, with TRBD2 identical over 8 bases. This CDR3 is built from 15 residues. Germline V CDR1 and CDR2: SGHNT, YYREEE (reference sequence). Trimming took 1 base from V and 1 from J; bases not matched to a gene: 3. CDR3 loop: CASSLLTSGQETQYF. CDR3 nucleotide sequence: TGTGCCAGCAGCTTGCTCACTAGCGGCCAAGAGACCCAGTACTTC.

The rearrangement links TRBV28 to TRBJ2-7, with a possible D match to TRBD1 (6 bases). Looked up from germline, CDR1 is MDHEN and CDR2 is SYDVKM. This CDR3 comprises 14 residues. Trimming took 3 bases from V and 5 from J, leaving 14 bases between them. The CDR3 DNA reads as TGTGCCAGCAGTTTGCGGCAGGGGCGCAACGAGCAGTACTTC. It translates to CASSLRQGRNEQYF.